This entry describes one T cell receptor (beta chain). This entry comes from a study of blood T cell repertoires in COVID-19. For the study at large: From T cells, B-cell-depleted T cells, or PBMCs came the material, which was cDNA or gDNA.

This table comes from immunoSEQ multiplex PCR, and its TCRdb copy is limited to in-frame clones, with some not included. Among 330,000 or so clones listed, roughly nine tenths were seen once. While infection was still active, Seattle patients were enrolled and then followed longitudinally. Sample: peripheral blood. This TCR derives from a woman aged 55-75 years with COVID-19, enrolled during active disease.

In DNA, the CDR3 is TGTGCCACCAGCCGGGCAGGGAATGGAGAGACCCAGTACTTC. Amino acid sequence: CATSRAGNGETQYF. The chain couples TRBV15 to TRBJ2-5; TRBD1 is a possible D gene (5 bases). CDR3 length: 14 amino acids. Germline V CDR1 and CDR2: LNHNV, YYDKDF (reference sequence). V was pared by 5 bases and J by 4 bases, with 14 bases between.